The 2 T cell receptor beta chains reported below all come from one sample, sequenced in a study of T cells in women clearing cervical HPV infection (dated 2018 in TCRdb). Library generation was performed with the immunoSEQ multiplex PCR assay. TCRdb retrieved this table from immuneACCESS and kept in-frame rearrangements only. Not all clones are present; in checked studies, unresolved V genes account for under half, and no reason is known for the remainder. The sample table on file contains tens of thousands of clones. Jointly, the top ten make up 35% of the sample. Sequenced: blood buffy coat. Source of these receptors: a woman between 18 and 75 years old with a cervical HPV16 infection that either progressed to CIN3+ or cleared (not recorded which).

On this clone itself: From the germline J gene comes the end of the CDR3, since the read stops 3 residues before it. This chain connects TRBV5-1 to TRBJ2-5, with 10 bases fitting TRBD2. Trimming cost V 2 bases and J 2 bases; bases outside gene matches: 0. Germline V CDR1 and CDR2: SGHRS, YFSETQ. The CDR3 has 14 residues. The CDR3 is CASSLAGGQETQYF. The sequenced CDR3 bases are TGCGCCAGCAGCTTAGCGGGGGGGCAAGAGACC.

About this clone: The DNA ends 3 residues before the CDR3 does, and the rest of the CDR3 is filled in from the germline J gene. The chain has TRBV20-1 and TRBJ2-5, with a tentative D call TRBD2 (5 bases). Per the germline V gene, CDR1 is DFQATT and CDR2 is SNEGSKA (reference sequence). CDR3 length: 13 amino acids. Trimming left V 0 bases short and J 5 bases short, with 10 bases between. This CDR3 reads CSARDQRTETQYF. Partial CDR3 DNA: TGCAGTGCTAGAGATCAGAGGACTGAGACC.